The 18 T cell receptor beta chains presented below share a single source sample, sequenced in a study. TCRdb re-called the 5' RACE reads with MiXCR, one entry per CDR3 protein. The sample carries about 54,000 distinct CDR3 sequences, 17% recorded once. The sequenced material came from naive CD4+ T cells sorted from blood. Subset defined: naive CD4+ T cells, CD4+CD45RA+CD25-. All receptors derive from a female donor with breast cancer.

As for this clonotype: A read error may be the cause here, since a much bigger clone is one base away. The chain employs TRBV29-1 and TRBJ2-5; D uncertain. The V end lost 5 bases, the J end lost 4 bases, and 5 bases lay between the germline ends. Germline assignment: CDR1 SQVTM and CDR2 ANQGSEA. This CDR3 region has 10 residues. CDR3 amino acids: CSVKRETQYF. DNA of the CDR3: TGCAGCGTTAAGCGAGAGACCCAGTACTTC.

As for this clonotype: A much larger clone sits a single nucleotide away, making a read error possible. The genes are TRBV6-1 and TRBJ1-2; TRBD1 aligns across 8 bases. Trimming took 3 bases from V and 7 from J; bases not matched to a gene: 7. The germline CDR1 and CDR2 sequences are MNHNS and SASEGT. This CDR3 has 14 amino acids. CDR3 loop: CASSDGQGPCGYTF. As DNA, the CDR3 is TGTGCCAGCAGTGATGGACAGGGTCCCTGTGGCTACACCTTC.

In regard to this clonotype: One end of the junction is discordant with germline, which a read error may explain. This chain's CDR3 is CAGSPAGRTSEQETQYF. As DNA, the CDR3 is TGTGCCGGCAGCCCCGCCGGCCGGACTAGCGAACAAGAGACCCAGTACTTC. The chain employs TRBV6-2 or TRBV6-3 and TRBJ2-5, with 9 bases matching TRBD2. The CDR3 is 17 amino acids. Germline CDR1 and CDR2: MNHEY and SVGEGT.

This clonotype occurred a few times. The DNA is omitted, as the CDR3 cannot be located on it reliably, and the CDR3 follows TCRdb's listing. The chain recombines TRBV27 with TRBJ1-6. In germline, CDR1 is MNHEY, CDR2 SMNVEV (reference sequence). The CDR3 length equals 14 residues, ends included. The CDR3 here is CASSFRGRNSPLHF.

This clonotype appeared many times. The rearrangement uses TRBV4-1 and TRBJ1-2; 8 positions agree with TRBD1. This CDR3 has 16 amino acids. V was clipped by 0 bases and J by 3 bases; unmatched bases: 6. Germline V CDR1 and CDR2: MGHRA, YSYEKL. For the CDR3, the DNA is TGCGCCAGCAGCCAAGAAGGGGCAGGGGGCCACTATGGCTACACCTTC. It translates to CASSQEGAGGHYGYTF.

About this clonotype: At one boundary the junction diverges from the germline segment, which might be a read error. The chain uses TRBV6-5 and TRBJ1-5; D unclear. The germline gives CDR1 MNHEY, CDR2 SVGAGI. The CDR3 is 16 residues long. CDR3 sequence: CASSARPGVRNQSQHF. CDR3 nucleotides: TGTGCCAGCAGTGCGCGGCCGGGTGTTAGGAATCAGTCCCAGCATTTT.

This clonotype was recorded many times. The chain links TRBV13 to TRBJ2-3, with TRBD1 matching over 10 bases. The CDR3 has 14 amino acids. Germline V gene sequence: CDR1 PRHDT, CDR2 FYEKMQ (reference sequence). V shed 5 bases, J shed 6 bases, and the junction held 5 bases outside the gene matches. The CDR3 here is CASSRTGGWDTQYF. In nucleotides, the CDR3 is TGTGCCAGCAGCCGGACAGGGGGATGGGATACGCAGTATTTT.

The chain uses TRBV11-3 and TRBJ2-3; 9 bases are shared with TRBD2. Germline V gene lookup returns CDR1 SGHNT and CDR2 YENEEA. The CDR3 contains 14 residues. Unmatched junction bases numbered 6, after V lost 5 bases and J lost 6 bases. The chain's CDR3 is CASSRLGLADTQYF. The DNA of the CDR3 is TGTGCCAGCAGCCGTCTCGGACTAGCGGATACGCAGTATTTT.

This clonotype has a count of ten or more. The rearrangement links TRBV5-5 to TRBJ2-7; D not certain. Germline loops: CDR1 SGHKS, CDR2 YYEKEE (reference sequence). V dropped 2 bases and J dropped 1 base, with 10 bases sitting between them. CDR3 length: 14 residues. The CDR3 nucleotides read TGTGCCAGCAGCTTATCGGTCGGATCCTACGAGCAGTACTTC. Translated: CASSLSVGSYEQYF.

This clonotype was seen a few times. The chain is built from TRBV5-1 and TRBJ2-2; 12 nucleotides line up with TRBD1. The J segment lost 0 bases and the V segment lost 3 bases, leaving 9 bases of the junction unmatched. Germline V gene lookup returns CDR1 SGHRS and CDR2 YFSETQ. The CDR3 extends over 19 amino acids. CDR3 nucleotides: TGCGCCAGCAGCTCTGGGGACAGGGGGCGGGCAGCGAACACCGGGGAGCTGTTTTTT. This codes for CASSSGDRGRAANTGELFF.

This clonotype was counted only a few times. The chain joins TRBV20-1 to TRBJ1-2; 9 nucleotides align to TRBD1. The germline V gene has CDR1 DFQATT and CDR2 SNEGSKA (reference sequence). CDR3 length: 16 amino acids. V lost 0 bases to trimming and J lost 2 bases; unmatched junction nucleotides: 7. The DNA of the CDR3 is TGCAGTGCTAGAGAGAACAGGGGGCGGTTGAACTATGGCTACACCTTC. Its protein product is CSARENRGRLNYGYTF.

Of note for this clonotype: Compared with germline, one end of the junction differs, possibly owing to a read error. The V gene is TRBV7-9, the J gene TRBJ1-1; a possible D gene is TRBD1 (6 bases). This CDR3 has 15 residues. The germline V gene encodes CDR1 SEHNR and CDR2 FQNEAQ (reference sequence). The CDR3 loop reads CASHMGEGGNIEAFF. As DNA, the CDR3 is TGTGCCAGTCATATGGGTGAGGGGGGAAACATTGAAGCTTTCTTT.

At least ten counts were recorded for this clonotype. The chain employs TRBV6-1 and TRBJ2-5; the D gene is possibly TRBD1 (6 bases). Germline loops: CDR1 MNHNS, CDR2 SASEGT. V shed 5 bases and J shed 5 bases, with 15 bases lying between them. This CDR3 has 14 residues. Written as DNA, the CDR3 is TGTGCCAGCAGTTGGGGGACAAAGAAGGAGACCCAGTACTTC. This gives the protein CASSWGTKKETQYF.

CDR3 nucleotide sequence: TGTGCCAGCAGCTCTTCACGGCCTGGAAACACCATATATTTT. It codes for CASSSSRPGNTIYF. V is TRBV5-5 and J is TRBJ1-3; D ambiguous. The germline V gene has CDR1 SGHKS and CDR2 YYEKEE (reference sequence). Trimming left V 3 bases short and J 2 bases short, with 9 bases between. This CDR3 has 14 amino acids.

This clonotype has a handful of counts. The chain couples TRBV4-1 to TRBJ2-4; D remains ambiguous. V gave up 2 bases and J gave up 0 bases, with 5 bases separating them. Germline assignment: CDR1 MGHRA and CDR2 YSYEKL. This CDR3 region has 14 residues. CDR3 protein: CASSQLLAKNIQYF. CDR3 bases: TGCGCCAGCAGCCAATTACTAGCCAAAAACATTCAGTACTTC.

This clonotype was counted between two and nine times. The chain's CDR3 is CASSSRAEDTQYF. CDR3 nucleotides: TGTGCCAGCAGCAGCCGGGCCGAAGATACGCAGTATTTT. The gene calls are TRBV7-3 and TRBJ2-3; D remains unclear. Germline CDR1 is SGHTA and CDR2 is FQGTGA. This CDR3 has 13 residues. The V end lost 5 bases, the J end lost 5 bases, and 11 bases lay between the germline ends.

This clonotype was counted many times. The rearrangement uses TRBV5-6 and TRBJ2-2; D gene ambiguous. V gave up 2 bases and J gave up 3 bases, with 11 bases separating them. Germline V gene data show CDR1 as SGHDT and CDR2 as YYEEEE. The CDR3 is made up of 15 amino acids. The CDR3, as DNA: TGTGCCAGCAGCTTTCAGGACGGGTACACCGGGGAGCTGTTTTTT. This gives the protein CASSFQDGYTGELFF.

The chain joins TRBV20-1 to TRBJ2-1; 10 bases are shared with TRBD2. Germline V lookup: CDR1 DFQATT, CDR2 SNEGSKA (reference sequence). V shed 4 bases and J 9 bases; nucleotides not matched to a gene: 9. The length of the CDR3 is 14 residues. The CDR3 DNA sequence: TGCAGTGCTAACAGCGGGAGGGGGGTAGGTGAGCAGTTCTTC. This translates into CSANSGRGVGEQFF.